The clone carrying this T cell receptor beta chain has more than one count but fewer than ten. Its cognate antigen is unknown. This entry is derived from a study of early T cells in non-severe SARS-CoV-2 infection. Study-level background: Sequencing targeted bulk RNA from unsorted whole blood, leaving chains unpaired. Notes on the study in general: Private and CD4 specificities were missed by VDJdb matching, which favored anti-spike CD8 responses.

Trimming cost V 1 base and J 8 bases, with 12 bases left between them. CDR3 size: 14 residues. The V gene's germline CDR1 is SGHNT and CDR2 YYREEE (reference sequence). Unique molecular identifiers were affixed to single, distinct cDNA molecules. TCRdb reprocessed the 5' RACE reads with MiXCR, giving one entry per CDR3 protein. The sample holds tens of thousands of distinct CDR3 sequences; roughly 5.3% are singletons and the top ten take about 6.8%. This sequence joins TRBV5-4 and TRBJ1-4; D is unclear. This receptor was taken from an adult who was a healthcare worker with PCR-confirmed SARS-CoV-2 infection or an uninfected control (not recorded which). Sequenced: whole blood. The CDR3 spells CASSLSATGEKLFF. The CDR3 DNA is TGTGCCAGCAGCTTGTCGGCGACGGGGGAAAAACTGTTTTTT.